This T cell receptor (beta chain) was obtained from a study of response to subunit inactivated influenza vaccine (dated by TCRdb to between 2017 and 2018). Background on the whole study: Deep quantitative profiling of the T cell receptor repertoire was used in the study to follow responses to a trivalent subunit inactivated influenza vaccine. The research as a whole found: The authors proposed that each seasonal influenza vaccination may bring in only a limited number of new T cells.

Receptors were amplified or captured by RT-PCR. TCRdb records Illumina HiSeq 2500 as the sequencer. TCRdb redid the processing of the public reads, applying fastp at Q25 and MiXCR, and retained in-frame beta chains. Merged by CDR3 protein, the rows form single entries marked with the most common genes and DNA. The sample table holds 450,000 to 600,000 distinct CDR3 sequences, of which 7.2% were seen once. The ten most abundant clones make up less than 15% of the sample. There are 15 amino acids in the CDR3, from cysteine to phenylalanine inclusive. The entry retains the CDR3 DNA only, 45 bases that are in frame from base 1. The junction carries 9 bases between V and J, which are trimmed by 3 bases and 0 bases respectively. This clonotype was counted only a few times. It lacks a known antigen. No much larger clone exists at a distance of one base, and base qualities are not known.

The chain was built from TRBV12-3 or TRBV12-4 and TRBJ1-3; the D gene is possibly TRBD1, with 5 bases matching. The material sequenced was PBMCs from blood, taken roughly 24 months after vaccination. The receptor was derived from a man aged 50-75 years who received an inactivated influenza vaccine. Donor details come from another sample of the same person, matched by shared clones. The sequenced DNA is TGTGCCAGCAGTTTGTTAAGGGGCTCTGGAAACACCATATATTTT. Its coded protein is CASSLLRGSGNTIYF.